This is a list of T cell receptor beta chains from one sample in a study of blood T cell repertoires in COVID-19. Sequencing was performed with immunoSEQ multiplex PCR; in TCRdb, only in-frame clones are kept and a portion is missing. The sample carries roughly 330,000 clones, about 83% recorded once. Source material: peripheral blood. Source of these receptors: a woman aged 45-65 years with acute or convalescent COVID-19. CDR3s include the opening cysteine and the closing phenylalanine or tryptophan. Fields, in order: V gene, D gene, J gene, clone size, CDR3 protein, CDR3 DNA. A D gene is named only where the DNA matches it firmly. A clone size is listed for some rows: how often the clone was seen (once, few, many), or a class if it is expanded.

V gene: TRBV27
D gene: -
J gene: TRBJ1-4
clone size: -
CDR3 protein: CASSLTLRSNEKLFF
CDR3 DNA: TGTGCCAGCAGTCTGACATTAAGGTCTAATGAAAAACTGTTTTTT

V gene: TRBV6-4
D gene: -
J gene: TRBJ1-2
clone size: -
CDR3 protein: CASSEMLGYGYTF
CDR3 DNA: TGTGCCAGCAGTGAAATGCTAGGATATGGCTACACCTTC

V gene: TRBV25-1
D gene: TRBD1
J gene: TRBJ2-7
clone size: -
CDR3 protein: CASSGVTGTGSYEQYF
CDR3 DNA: TGTGCCAGCAGTGGGGTAACCGGGACAGGGTCCTACGAGCAGTACTTC

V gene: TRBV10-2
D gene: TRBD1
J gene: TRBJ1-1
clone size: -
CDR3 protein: CASSDRQGTMNTEAFF
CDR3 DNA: TGCGCCAGCAGCGATAGACAGGGAACCATGAACACTGAAGCTTTCTTT

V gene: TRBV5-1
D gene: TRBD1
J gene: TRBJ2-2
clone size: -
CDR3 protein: CASSLGGQGNTGELFF
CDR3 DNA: TGCGCCAGCAGCTTGGGGGGACAGGGGAACACCGGGGAGCTGTTTTTT

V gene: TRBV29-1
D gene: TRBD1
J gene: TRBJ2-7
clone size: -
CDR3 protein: CSVGQGSYEQYF
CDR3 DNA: TGCAGCGTTGGACAGGGTAGTTACGAGCAGTACTTC

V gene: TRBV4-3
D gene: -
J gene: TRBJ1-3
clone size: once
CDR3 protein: CASSRWAGNTIYF
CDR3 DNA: TGCGCCAGCAGCCGTTGGGCCGGAAACACCATATATTTT

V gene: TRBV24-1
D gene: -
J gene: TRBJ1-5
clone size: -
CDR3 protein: CATSGIGTHQPQHF
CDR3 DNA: TGTGCCACCAGTGGAATAGGGACTCATCAGCCCCAGCATTTT

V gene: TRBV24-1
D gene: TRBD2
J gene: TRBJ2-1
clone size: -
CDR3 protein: CATSEPGTSGSLGEQFF
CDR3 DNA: TGTGCCACCAGTGAACCTGGGACTAGCGGGAGTTTGGGTGAGCAGTTCTTC

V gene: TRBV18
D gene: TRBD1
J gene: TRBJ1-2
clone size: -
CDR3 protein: CASSRDSYGYTF
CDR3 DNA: TGTGCCAGCTCACGGGACAGCTATGGCTACACCTTC

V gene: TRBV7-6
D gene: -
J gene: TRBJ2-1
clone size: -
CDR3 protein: CASSHRGLNNNEQFF
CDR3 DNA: TGTGCCAGCAGCCACAGGGGACTCAACAACAATGAGCAGTTCTTC

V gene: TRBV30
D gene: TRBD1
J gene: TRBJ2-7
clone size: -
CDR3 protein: CAWSVGGQGTYEQYF
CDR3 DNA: TGTGCCTGGAGTGTAGGGGGACAGGGTACCTACGAGCAGTACTTC

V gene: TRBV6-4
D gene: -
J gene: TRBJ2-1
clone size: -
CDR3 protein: CASSETGRGEKNEQFF
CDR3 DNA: TGTGCCAGCAGTGAGACAGGGCGGGGGGAGAAGAATGAGCAGTTCTTC

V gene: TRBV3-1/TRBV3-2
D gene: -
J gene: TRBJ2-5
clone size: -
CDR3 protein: CASSLGPVQTQYF
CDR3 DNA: TGTGCCAGCAGCCTGGGGCCTGTACAGACCCAGTACTTC